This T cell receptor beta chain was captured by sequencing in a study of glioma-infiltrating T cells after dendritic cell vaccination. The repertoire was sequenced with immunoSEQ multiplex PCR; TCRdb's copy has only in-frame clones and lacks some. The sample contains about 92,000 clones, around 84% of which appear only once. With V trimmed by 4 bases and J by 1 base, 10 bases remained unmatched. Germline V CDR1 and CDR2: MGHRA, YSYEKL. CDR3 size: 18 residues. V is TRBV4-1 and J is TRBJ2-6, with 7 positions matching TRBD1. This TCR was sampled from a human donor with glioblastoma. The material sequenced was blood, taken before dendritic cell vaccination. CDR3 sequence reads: CASSRGQVGRSGANVLTF. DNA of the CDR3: TGCGCCAGCAGCCGAGGACAGGTAGGGAGATCTGGGGCCAACGTCCTGACTTTC.